This TCR beta chain emerged from a study of T cell responses to AZD1222 COVID-19 vaccine. Regarding the study as a whole: Clonal diversity was possibly underestimated, and white British individuals and females predominated among donors.

Profiling relied on immunoSEQ multiplex PCR, and the TCRdb table lists in-frame clones only, not all of them. The sample yields roughly 33,000 clones, around 78% seen once. A word on this clone: Its antigen is not identified.

The sample in question was peripheral blood, obtained 28 days after the second AZD1222 dose. The TCR was taken from an adult who received the AZD1222 COVID-19 vaccine.

The CDR3 loop reads CASSPEWAGADEKLFF. CDR3 DNA: TGTGCCAGCAGTCCCGAATGGGCAGGGGCAGATGAAAAACTGTTTTTT. This chain uses TRBV27 with TRBJ1-4; D perhaps matches TRBD1 (6 bases). The CDR3 has 16 amino acids. The germline V gene has CDR1 MNHEY and CDR2 SMNVEV (reference sequence). Trimming took 5 bases from V and 6 from J, leaving 19 bases between them.